This entry concerns a single T cell receptor beta chain. One junction end disagrees with the germline gene, perhaps due to a read error. This record comes from a study of shared clonotypes between healthy human individuals. Study-level background: Researchers assigned three CD4 naive, three CD4 memory, two CD8 naive and one CD8 memory plate to each donor.

Across several immunoSEQ plates, the genomic DNA of each subset was split evenly. TCRdb keeps only in-frame clones here, not all; method: immunoSEQ multiplex PCR. Of 850,000 to 1,200,000 clones listed, about 77% are singletons. Germline CDR1 SGHVS, CDR2 FNYEAQ. There are 15 residues in the CDR3. The origin of this receptor is a man aged 18-30 years in good health. This sequence joins TRBV7-6 and TRBJ2-2, with TRBD2 identical over 8 bases. Sequencing was done on a sample of memory CD4+ T cells sorted from blood. Regarding subset: CD45RA-negative fraction. The CDR3 DNA follows: TGTGCCAGCACCTTACTAGCGGCGAACACCGGGGAGCTGTTTTTT. Its protein is CASTLLAANTGELFF. Drawing the rest from reference TRBV7-6 and TRBJ2-2, the complete variable domain is GAGVSQSPRYKVTKRGQDVALRCDPISGHVSLYWYRQALGQGPEFLTYFNYEAQQDKSGLPNDRFSAERPEGSISTLTIQRTEQRDSAMYRCASTLLAANTGELFFGEGSRLTVL.